A single sample is the source of the 17 T cell receptor beta chains below, sequenced in a study of blood T cell repertoires in COVID-19. The protocol was immunoSEQ multiplex PCR, while the TCRdb copy is restricted to in-frame clones and leaves out a portion. Here the sample spans 240,000 or so clones, approximately 83% being singletons. Material for sequencing was peripheral blood. These receptors were taken from a woman over 75 with acute or convalescent COVID-19.

This chain connects TRBV7-2 to TRBJ2-3, with TRBD2 as a possible D gene (6 bases). V lost 1 base to trimming and J lost 6 bases, with 8 bases between them. Per germline, CDR1 SGHTA and CDR2 FQGNSA. The CDR3 loop spans 13 amino acids. In DNA, the CDR3 is TGTGCCAGCAGCTTAGGGCGGGGTGATACGCAGTATTTT. Its translation is CASSLGRGDTQYF.

The chain recombines TRBV6-5 with TRBJ1-2, with 8 bases that match TRBD1. The ends lost 7 bases at V and 8 bases at J; junction bases unmatched: 6. From germline, CDR1 is MNHEY and CDR2 SVGAGI. The CDR3 totals 12 residues. The CDR3 protein is CASKGQGQGYTF. CDR3 DNA sequence: TGTGCCAGCAAAGGACAGGGTCAGGGCTACACCTTC.

J is TRBJ1-2 and V is TRBV28; 8 nucleotides match TRBD1. The length of the CDR3 is 13 residues. The V and J ends lost 7 bases and 2 bases, in that order; junction bases with no gene match: 3. CDR1 and CDR2 (germline): MDHEN, SYDVKM. The CDR3 is CASKTGANYGYTF. The DNA for the CDR3 is TGTGCCAGCAAGACAGGGGCAAACTATGGCTACACCTTC.

V and J are TRBV5-1 and TRBJ2-2; TRBD1 aligns across 8 bases. V lost 4 bases, J lost 4 bases, and 3 bases stayed unmatched. Germline V gene sequence: CDR1 SGHRS, CDR2 YFSETQ. The CDR3 is 14 amino acids. CDR3 residues: CASSRGQATGELFF. DNA of the CDR3: TGCGCCAGCAGCAGGGGACAGGCCACCGGGGAGCTGTTTTTT.

This chain uses TRBV3-1 (or the pseudogene TRBV3-2) with TRBJ1-2; TRBD1 is a possible D gene (6 bases). Germline assignment: CDR1 LGHDT and CDR2 YNNKEL (reference sequence). The CDR3 sequence is 14 residues long. Trimming cost V 1 base and J 4 bases, with 10 bases left between them. This chain's CDR3 is CASSQVGRGYGYTF. The CDR3 bases are TGTGCCAGCAGCCAAGTCGGCAGGGGCTATGGCTACACCTTC.

The chain recombines TRBV7-3 with TRBJ2-1; 14 bases align to TRBD2. Losses at the gene ends were 4 bases for V and 7 bases for J; bases not matched to a gene: 3. CDR1 and CDR2 from the germline V gene are SGHTA and FQGTGA. The CDR3 has 15 amino acids. The CDR3 nucleotides are TGTGCCAGCAGCTGGGGACTAGCGGGGGCTAATGAGCAGTTCTTC. This sequence encodes CASSWGLAGANEQFF.

This clone came up a few times. The V gene is TRBV12-3 or TRBV12-4, the J gene TRBJ1-1, with 7 bases lining up with TRBD1. The CDR3 is 12 residues long. J was trimmed by 7 bases and V by 6 bases; bases with no gene match: 5. CDR3 sequence (DNA): TGTGCCAGCAGCGAGGACAGGCTTGAAGCTTTCTTT. It yields the protein CASSEDRLEAFF.

The chain carries TRBV6-6 and TRBJ1-2; D is perhaps TRBD1 (6 bases). The V end lost 7 bases, the J end lost 7 bases, and 16 bases lay between the germline ends. The CDR3 extends over 13 amino acids. Germline V gives CDR1 MNHNY, CDR2 SVGAGI (reference sequence). CDR3 bases: TGTGCCAGCAACAGGGAAAGCAGGGTTGGCTACACCTTC. Amino acid sequence: CASNRESRVGYTF.

This clone was seen a handful of times. The chain recombines TRBV5-1 with TRBJ1-2; D is unclear. The CDR3 is 11 amino acids. Germline values: CDR1 SGHRS, CDR2 YFSETQ. The V and J ends lost 2 bases and 6 bases respectively, with 5 bases between them. CDR3 amino acids: CASSFGDGYTF. The CDR3 DNA reads TGCGCCAGCAGCTTCGGTGATGGCTACACCTTC.

V usage is TRBV7-3 and J usage is TRBJ1-3; weak D call: TRBD1 (6 bases). The ends were cut back, 2 bases at V and 2 bases at J, with 10 bases in the middle. This CDR3 is built from 15 residues. Germline V lookup: CDR1 SGHTA, CDR2 FQGTGA. The DNA for the CDR3 is TGTGCCAGCAGCTTAGGGGGCAAGGCTGGAAACACCATATATTTT. Translated, it gives CASSLGGKAGNTIYF.

The chain uses TRBV29-1 and TRBJ2-2, with no clear D. V was trimmed by 6 bases and J by 1 base, leaving 15 bases between them. Looked up from germline, CDR1 is SQVTM and CDR2 is ANQGSEA. The CDR3 extends over 15 amino acids. This CDR3 is CSVLAIPGNTGELFF. The CDR3 DNA follows: TGCAGCGTCCTGGCAATCCCAGGGAACACCGGGGAGCTGTTTTTT.

V is TRBV5-1 and J is TRBJ1-1; D remains unclear. The CDR3 loop spans 14 amino acids. CDR1 and CDR2 from the germline V gene are SGHRS and YFSETQ. The V end lost 4 bases, the J end lost 0 bases, and 10 bases lay between the germline ends. Written as DNA, the CDR3 is TGCGCCAGCAGCCCTTCGGGTTTGAACACTGAAGCTTTCTTT. It is translated as CASSPSGLNTEAFF.

V is TRBV5-1 and J is TRBJ1-1, with TRBD1 matching over 7 bases. From germline, CDR1 is SGHRS and CDR2 YFSETQ. There are 16 residues in the CDR3. Trimming cost V 3 bases and J 4 bases; bases outside gene matches: 12. The CDR3 sequence: CASSSVAGTVLTEAFF. The CDR3 DNA is TGCGCCAGCAGCTCGGTTGCCGGGACAGTACTCACTGAAGCTTTCTTT. The variable domain in full, with the rest retrieved from reference TRBV5-1 and TRBJ1-1, is KAGVTQTPRYLIKTRGQQVTLSCSPISGHRSVSWYQQTPGQGLQFLFEYFSETQRNKGNFPGRFSGRQFSNSRSEMNVSTLELGDSALYLCASSSVAGTVLTEAFFGQGTRLTVV.

The rearrangement links TRBV28 to TRBJ1-2; TRBD1 might be the D (5 bases). V gave up 8 bases and J gave up 0 bases, with 22 bases separating them. The germline V gene has CDR1 MDHEN and CDR2 SYDVKM. The CDR3 runs to 17 residues. For the CDR3, the DNA is TGTGCCAGCCTAAATGGGGGGAGCGTCCCTACTAACTATGGCTACACCTTC. Its translation: CASLNGGSVPTNYGYTF.

The CDR3 DNA is TGTGCCACCAGTGATAAAAGGGGCGGGGAGCTGTTTTTT. This encodes CATSDKRGGELFF. J is TRBJ2-2 and V is TRBV24-1; a possible D gene is TRBD1 (5 bases). Trimming cost V 3 bases and J 7 bases, with 8 bases left between them. Germline lookup yields CDR1 KGHDR and CDR2 SFDVKD. The CDR3 extends over 13 amino acids.

As concerns this clone: The sample contains more than one DNA sequence encoding this CDR3. The CDR3 region has the DNA TGTGCCAGCAGCTTGGGACAGGGCTATAATTCACCCCTCCACTTT. Amino acid sequence: CASSLGQGYNSPLHF. The chain recombines TRBV5-4 with TRBJ1-6; 7 bases align to TRBD1. The CDR3 contains 15 residues. With V trimmed by 0 bases and J by 3 bases, 0 bases remained unmatched. Germline CDR1 reads SGHNT; CDR2 reads YYREEE (reference sequence).

This clone has a handful of counts. The chain has TRBV3-1 (or the pseudogene TRBV3-2) and TRBJ1-5; 7 bases match TRBD1. This CDR3 region has 14 residues. V dropped 3 bases and J dropped 9; count of bases not matched to a gene: 8. Germline loops: CDR1 LGHDT, CDR2 YNNKEL (reference sequence). DNA for the CDR3: TGTGCCAGCAGCCAGGGGCAGGGGGTGGGGCCCCAGCATTTT. This sequence encodes CASSQGQGVGPQHF.